A selection of T cell receptor beta chains follows, all from one sample in a study of blood T cell repertoires in COVID-19. TCRdb keeps only in-frame clones here, not all; method: immunoSEQ multiplex PCR. The sample lists 200,000 to 300,000 clones, nearly 90% seen once, with over 0.55% in the top ten. Sequenced: peripheral blood. These receptors came from a human donor in a cohort sampled during active COVID-19. The CDR3 runs from the conserved cysteine through the conserved F or W. Fields, in order: clone size, J gene, D gene, V gene, CDR3 length, CDR3 protein, CDR3 DNA. D genes are given only for firm matches. Some rows have no size entry. The others give once, few or many, or a class for an expanded clone.

>.|TRBJ1-2|.|TRBV6-5|15
CASRKLDKGDYGYTF
TGTGCCAGCCGCAAGCTCGATAAAGGGGACTATGGCTACACCTTC
>.|TRBJ1-3|.|TRBV6-5|14
CASSRDFSGNTIYF
TGTGCCAGCAGTCGAGATTTCTCTGGAAACACCATATATTTT
>.|TRBJ1-1|.|TRBV5-1|14
CASSRTSENTEAFF
TGCGCCAGCAGCCGGACAAGCGAGAACACTGAAGCTTTCTTT
>.|TRBJ2-7|.|TRBV29-1|13
CSVLAGGSYEQYF
TGCAGCGTACTAGCAGGGGGCTCCTACGAGCAGTACTTC
>many|TRBJ1-2|.|TRBV6-5|13
CASTQAGIDGYTF
TGTGCCAGCACCCAGGCAGGGATCGATGGCTACACCTTC
>.|TRBJ2-1|TRBD2|TRBV7-3|15
CASSLAGGTYNEQFF
TGTGCCAGCTCGTTAGCGGGAGGGACCTACAATGAGCAGTTCTTC
>.|TRBJ1-1|.|TRBV5-1|15
CASSIRTARDTEAFF
TGCGCCAGCAGCATTCGGACAGCGCGAGACACTGAAGCTTTCTTT
>.|TRBJ1-2|.|TRBV6-5|14
CASSLLGGAEGYTF
TGTGCCAGCAGTCTACTCGGGGGGGCTGAGGGCTACACCTTC
>.|TRBJ1-2|TRBD1|TRBV12-3/TRBV12-4|13
CASRLTGVSGYTF
TGTGCCAGCAGGCTGACAGGGGTTAGTGGCTACACCTTC
>.|TRBJ2-7|TRBD2|TRBV19|15
CASSPGLAGAREQYF
TGTGCCAGTAGTCCGGGACTAGCGGGAGCTCGAGAGCAGTACTTC
>.|TRBJ1-4|TRBD1|TRBV28|12
CASTTGDEKLFF
TGTGCCAGCACCACAGGGGATGAAAAACTGTTTTTT
>.|TRBJ2-3|.|TRBV20-1|12
CSASGSTDTQYF
TGCAGTGCTAGTGGTTCAACAGATACGCAGTATTTT
>.|TRBJ2-7|.|TRBV4-3|15
CASSQETARGSEQYF
TGCGCCAGCAGCCAAGAGACTGCCCGTGGAAGCGAGCAGTACTTC
>.|TRBJ1-1|TRBD1|TRBV27|15
CASSLQGALNTEAFF
TGTGCCAGCAGTTTACAGGGGGCATTGAACACTGAAGCTTTCTTT
>.|TRBJ2-1|.|TRBV27|15
CASSFGRGPGGGQFF
TGTGCCAGCAGTTTCGGGCGGGGCCCCGGTGGGGGGCAGTTCTTC
>.|TRBJ2-3|.|TRBV7-9|15
CASSLSSATTDTQYF
TGTGCCAGCAGCTTATCTAGCGCCACTACAGATACGCAGTATTTT
>once|TRBJ1-3|.|TRBV5-6|14
CASSLEDRRNTIYF
TGTGCCAGCAGCTTGGAAGACAGACGAAACACCATATATTTT
>.|TRBJ1-1|TRBD1|TRBV5-1|18
CASSYVGGRGLRRTEAFF
TGCGCCAGCAGTTACGTCGGTGGCAGGGGGCTAAGAAGAACTGAAGCTTTCTTT
>.|TRBJ2-1|TRBD2|TRBV10-3|16
CAIKRTSGRWGDEQFF
TGTGCCATCAAACGGACTAGCGGGAGATGGGGCGATGAGCAGTTCTTC
>.|TRBJ2-2|.|TRBV10-1|14
CASSPSLEAGELFF
TGCGCCAGCAGCCCAAGCCTGGAGGCCGGGGAGCTGTTTTTT
>.|TRBJ1-1|.|TRBV6-2/TRBV6-3|14
CASSYYIGSAEAFF
TGTGCCAGCAGTTACTACATAGGGAGCGCTGAAGCTTTCTTT
>.|TRBJ2-7|.|TRBV19|15
CATARERGGGYEQYF
TGTGCCACGGCCCGCGAGCGAGGCGGTGGCTACGAGCAGTACTTC
>.|TRBJ2-7|TRBD2|TRBV6-2/TRBV6-3|13
CASSRGLAGPGDF
TGTGCCAGCAGTCGGGGACTAGCGGGCCCCGGGGACTTC
>once|TRBJ1-1|.|TRBV11-2|12
CASKRVNTEAFF
TGTGCCAGCAAGAGAGTGAACACTGAAGCTTTCTTT
>.|TRBJ1-2|.|TRBV15|13
CATSRDRFYGYTF
TGTGCCACCAGCAGAGACAGGTTCTATGGCTACACCTTC
>.|TRBJ1-4|.|TRBV5-4|14
CASSIGGSNEKLFF
TGTGCCAGCAGCATCGGCGGCAGTAATGAAAAACTGTTTTTT
>.|TRBJ2-1|TRBD2|TRBV10-2|18
CASSEGWSGSGGANEQFF
TGCGCCAGCAGTGAGGGTTGGTCGGGTAGCGGGGGGGCGAATGAGCAGTTCTTC
>.|TRBJ1-5|.|TRBV5-1|15
CASSLVGEVGQPQHF
TGCGCCAGCAGCTTGGTTGGGGAGGTAGGTCAGCCCCAGCATTTT
>.|TRBJ2-7|.|TRBV27|16
CASSLSLAGTPYEQYF
TGTGCCAGCAGTTTATCCCTCGCGGGTACCCCCTACGAGCAGTACTTC
>few|TRBJ1-2|.|TRBV13|14
CATEWRGANDGYTF
TGTGCCACCGAGTGGCGGGGGGCGAATGATGGCTACACCTTC
>.|TRBJ1-2|TRBD1|TRBV6-5|13
CMIRDRINYGYTF
TGCATGATTAGGGACAGGATAAACTATGGCTACACCTTC
>.|TRBJ1-1|.|TRBV5-8|15
CASSLVTGGYTEAFF
TGTGCCAGCAGCTTGGTGACCGGGGGGTACACTGAAGCTTTCTTT
>.|TRBJ2-3|TRBD2|TRBV30|14
CAWTGLGTWDTQYF
TGTGCCTGGACGGGACTAGGGACTTGGGATACGCAGTATTTT
>.|TRBJ1-2|.|TRBV4-3|13
CASSQRWRGGYTF
TGCGCCAGCAGCCAAAGATGGAGGGGTGGCTACACCTTC
>.|TRBJ2-2|.|TRBV27|12
CASSFRSGELFF
TGTGCCAGCAGTTTCCGGTCCGGGGAGCTGTTTTTT
>.|TRBJ1-3|.|TRBV18|16
CASSRAGESSGNTIYF
TGTGCCAGCTCACGGGCAGGGGAGAGCTCTGGAAACACCATATATTTT
>few|TRBJ2-2|.|TRBV5-6|14
CASSLELRTGELFF
TGTGCCAGCAGCCTGGAACTACGCACCGGGGAGCTGTTTTTT
>.|TRBJ1-2|.|TRBV10-3|13
CAISESANYGYTF
TGTGCCATCAGTGAATCAGCTAACTATGGCTACACCTTC
>.|TRBJ1-2|.|TRBV9|16
CASSPRGDGANYGYTF
TGTGCCAGCAGCCCCCGGGGGGATGGGGCGAACTATGGCTACACCTTC
>.|TRBJ1-2|TRBD1|TRBV6-6|13
CASSYSTGDGYTF
TGTGCCAGCAGTTACTCCACAGGGGATGGCTACACCTTC
>.|TRBJ2-5|TRBD1|TRBV7-2|16
CASSLGTGSGSKTQYF
TGTGCCAGCAGCTTAGGGACAGGGAGTGGATCAAAGACCCAGTACTTC
>.|TRBJ1-1|.|TRBV5-1|14
CASSLGVLNTEAFF
TGCGCCAGCAGCTTGGGCGTCTTGAACACTGAAGCTTTCTTT
>.|TRBJ2-7|.|TRBV7-2|11
CASSGDYEQYF
TGTGCCAGCAGCGGAGACTACGAGCAGTACTTC
>.|TRBJ2-1|.|TRBV12-3/TRBV12-4|12
CASIGTGLEQFF
TGTGCCAGCATCGGAACCGGACTAGAGCAGTTCTTC